This TCR beta chain was sequenced for a study of CD8 T cells in Susac syndrome. Sequencing targeted TCR beta in T cells from blood (CD8+ and CD4+). Treatment-naive patients with stable or active relapsing-remitting disease were the multiple sclerosis controls. The length of the CDR3 is 11 residues. Reverse transcription of roughly 0.5 to 1 ug RNA was performed with random hexamers. With immunoSEQ multiplex PCR, TCR beta CDR3 was amplified across 54 Vbeta and 13 Jbeta. A single record per CDR3 protein comes from TCRdb applying MiXCR to the immunoSEQ multiplex PCR reads. The sample lists roughly 120,000 distinct CDR3 sequences; about 94% were seen once.

Sample: CD4+ T cells from PBMCs. The genes are TRBV1 and TRBJ2-7. TRBV1 has pseudogene status. This receptor was taken from a human donor with multiple sclerosis. In DNA form, the CDR3 reads TGCACCAGCAGCCAAGATGCCGAGCAGTACTTC. This gives the protein CTSSQDAEQYF.